The next 5 T cell receptor beta chains were all read from a single sample in a study of OX40 agonist ivuxolimab in advanced cancers. The method was immunoSEQ multiplex PCR; TCRdb's version includes in-frame clones alone and lacks a portion of them. Here the sample spans roughly 80,000 clones, 86% being singletons. The specimen was CD4+ or CD8+ T cells sorted from blood, collected in a trial of the OX40 agonist ivuxolimab. The receptors derive from an adult with an advanced solid tumor such as melanoma, head and neck, liver or kidney cancer.

The chain employs TRBV10-1 and TRBJ1-1, with TRBD1 matching 7 bases. Trimming at V came to 6 bases and at J to 1 base, leaving 11 bases not matched to a gene. The CDR3 is 16 amino acids. Germline V gene data show CDR1 as WNHNN and CDR2 as SYGVQD (reference sequence). CDR3 nucleotide sequence: TGCGCCAGCAGCCTGGGGGCAGGGGGGGAGAACACTGAAGCTTTCTTT. Its protein is CASSLGAGGENTEAFF.

V and J are TRBV7-2 and TRBJ1-5; the D gene is possibly TRBD1 (5 bases). The germline V gene has CDR1 SGHTA and CDR2 FQGNSA. This CDR3 has 15 amino acids. The V gene lost 4 bases and the J gene lost 3 bases, with 13 bases spanning the gap. As DNA, the CDR3 is TGTGCCAGCAGCTCCTCGGGGGTTAACAATCAGCCCCAGCATTTT. Translating it yields CASSSSGVNNQPQHF.

The V and J genes are TRBV6-5 and TRBJ2-7; possibly TRBD1 or TRBD2 for D (5 bases each). In germline, CDR1 is MNHEY, CDR2 SVGAGI. CDR3 length equals 15 residues. Trimming shortened V by 2 bases and J by 0 bases, and 11 bases separated the two germline ends. The CDR3 spells CASSYRAGSSYEQYF. In DNA, the CDR3 is TGTGCCAGCAGTTACAGGGCAGGGAGCTCCTACGAGCAGTACTTC.

This sequence joins TRBV6-5 and TRBJ1-1; D is undetermined. Trimming left V 3 bases short and J 0 bases short, with 8 bases between. CDR3 length: 14 residues. From germline, CDR1 is MNHEY and CDR2 SVGAGI. CDR3 in amino acids: CASSYATLNTEAFF. The DNA for the CDR3 is TGTGCCAGCAGTTATGCAACACTGAACACTGAAGCTTTCTTT.

The chain links TRBV5-5 to TRBJ2-2, with no clear D. This CDR3 contains 14 residues. V lost 6 bases, J lost 1 base, and 10 bases lay in between. The germline V gene encodes CDR1 SGHKS and CDR2 YYEKEE (reference sequence). CDR3 bases: TGTGCCAGCATCCTCGACGGGAACACCGGGGAGCTGTTTTTT. Protein: CASILDGNTGELFF.